This T cell receptor beta chain was identified during a study of blood T cell repertoires in COVID-19. Study in general: PBMCs, B-cell-depleted T cells, or T cells were the source of the cDNA or gDNA that made up the material.

The study assigned cohorts using participant-reported clinical history. Exposed study participants had met a COVID-19 case within 2 weeks before entry. CDR3 size: 13 residues. Trimming stripped 2 bases from V and 9 bases from J, with 13 bases between. Germline lookup yields CDR1 MNHEY and CDR2 SVGEGT. In the study's own analysis: Cell counts per sample came from amplifying reference gene primers. Clones were read by immunoSEQ multiplex PCR, and TCRdb kept only the in-frame ones, dropping some. That table supplies the V and J calls and clone size; D and trimming were determined from the DNA. The table has 250,000 or so clones, about 87% seen once.

What was sequenced was PBMCs or T cells enriched from blood (not recorded which). The TCR originated in a man aged 50 to 60 who had been exposed to COVID-19. This chain links TRBV6-2 or TRBV6-3 with TRBJ1-1; D might be TRBD1 (5 bases). The CDR3 bases are TGTGCCAGCAGTTACCTGGACACCCCTAAAGCTTTCTTT. This gives the protein CASSYLDTPKAFF.